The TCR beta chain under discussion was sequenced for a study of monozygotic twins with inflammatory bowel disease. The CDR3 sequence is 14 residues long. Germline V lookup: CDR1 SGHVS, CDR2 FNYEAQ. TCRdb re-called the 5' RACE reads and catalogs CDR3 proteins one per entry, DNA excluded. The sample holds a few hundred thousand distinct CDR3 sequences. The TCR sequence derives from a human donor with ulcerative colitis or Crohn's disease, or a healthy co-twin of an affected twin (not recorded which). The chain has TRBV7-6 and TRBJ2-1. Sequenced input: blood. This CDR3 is CASSFSLTGYEQFF.